This entry features one T cell receptor beta chain sequence. V gave up 2 bases and J gave up 7 bases, with 11 bases separating them. Germline lookup yields CDR1 SEHNR and CDR2 FQNEAQ (reference sequence). This CDR3 contains 13 residues. The sample originates from a study of shared clonotypes between healthy human individuals. As for the study in general: CD8 memory received one plate per donor, CD8 naive two, CD4 memory three and CD4 naive three.

Investigators divided CD4+ cells into CD45RA+ naive and CD45RA-negative memory subsets. Sequencing was performed with immunoSEQ multiplex PCR; in TCRdb, only in-frame clones are kept and a portion is missing. Seen here are under 600,000 clones, around 97% observed once, and the top ten hold roughly 0.05%. This rearrangement joins TRBV7-9 to TRBJ1-2, with no clear D. This receptor was identified in a woman in her twenties or thirties in good health. The specimen sequenced was naive CD4+ T cells sorted from blood. As for subset: CD45RA+ positively selected. This CDR3 reads CASSLPSPGGYTF. The CDR3 nucleotides read TGTGCCAGCAGCTTACCCTCCCCGGGTGGCTACACCTTC.